This T cell receptor (beta chain) is drawn from a study of blood T cells in healthy people across ages. PCR was performed a second time for roughly 7 to 12 cycles using a sample-barcoded 5' primer and a J-beta primer mix. TCRdb redid the calling of the 5' RACE reads with MiXCR, one entry per CDR3 protein. The sample carries about 1.8 million distinct CDR3 sequences, approximately 50% recorded once. Details on this clonotype: Antigen unknown.

Study results and limitations: Older age coincided with a roughly linear decline in TCR beta diversity per million T cells. With naive T cell percentage, TCR beta diversity showed a strong correlation.

Researchers isolated at least 7 million PBMCs per sample. Trimming left V 4 bases short and J 7 bases short, with 14 bases between. This CDR3 has 15 residues. Germline V lookup: CDR1 SGHTA, CDR2 FQGNSA. The TCR was taken from a woman between 40 and 50 years old in good health. The chain employs TRBV7-2 and TRBJ1-6; D is undetermined. The sequenced material came from blood. CDR3 sequence (DNA): TGTGCCAGCAGCTGGGGTGGTCGGTTAAATTCACCCCTCCACTTT. Translation gives CASSWGGRLNSPLHF.